Following are 7 T cell receptor beta chains from one sample sequenced in a study of T-cell memory formation after mild COVID-19. MiXCR, run by TCRdb on the 5' RACE reads, gives a single entry per CDR3 protein. In the table there are roughly 280,000 distinct CDR3 sequences, under 20% of which are singletons. Source material: PBMCs or a T cell subset sorted from them (not recorded which). The receptors were gathered from a man in his late teens or twenties who had mild COVID-19 (a few samples of this study predate the infection). Cell type and time point are not known.

This clonotype appeared many times. This chain links TRBV12-3 or TRBV12-4 with TRBJ2-5, with 8 bases lining up with TRBD1. This CDR3 contains 15 residues. The V segment lost 3 bases and the J segment 1 base; nucleotides outside the gene matches: 4. The DNA of the CDR3 is TGTGCCAGCAGTTTCCAACAGGGGGTCCAAGAGACCCAGTACTTC. Amino acids: CASSFQQGVQETQYF.

This clonotype has more than one count but fewer than ten. The J gene is TRBJ2-2, the V gene TRBV11-2; 7 nucleotides agree with TRBD2. This CDR3 has 16 amino acids. Germline V gives CDR1 SGHAT, CDR2 FQNNGV. Losses at the gene ends were 6 bases for V and 1 base for J; bases not matched to a gene: 8. CDR3 in DNA: TGTGCCAGCAGACGCATTAGCGGGCAGAACACCGGGGAGCTGTTTTTT. Its protein product is CASRRISGQNTGELFF.

The CDR3 protein is CASNEGARGTEAFF. The CDR3 bases are TGTGCCAGCAATGAGGGGGCGCGGGGGACTGAAGCTTTCTTT. This chain joins TRBV12-3 or TRBV12-4 and TRBJ1-1; TRBD1 agrees at 7 bases. With 7 bases clipped from V and 5 bases from J, the junction kept 10 bases outside the gene matches. The CDR3 runs 14 residues.

This clonotype was observed a few times. The genes are TRBV20-1 and TRBJ1-2; D is ambiguous. This CDR3 region has 15 residues. Germline loops: CDR1 DFQATT, CDR2 SNEGSKA (reference sequence). The V and J ends lost 3 bases and 2 bases respectively, with 16 bases between them. Written as DNA, the CDR3 is TGCAGTGCTAGTTTACACCCCAGCGCCAACTATGGCTACACCTTC. Protein sequence: CSASLHPSANYGYTF.

This clonotype occurred a few times. V is TRBV7-2 and J is TRBJ2-2; D is perhaps TRBD1 (5 bases). Trimming took 6 bases from V and 6 from J, leaving 14 bases between them. Germline values: CDR1 SGHTA, CDR2 FQGNSA. The CDR3 spans 14 residues. This CDR3 is CASSRSGKSGELFF. The CDR3 DNA is TGTGCCAGCAGTCGGTCAGGGAAGTCCGGGGAGCTGTTTTTT.

The chain carries TRBV18 and TRBJ1-1; D not resolved. The CDR3 has 15 residues. The germline CDR1 and CDR2 sequences are KGHSH and LQKENI. Trimming left V 0 bases short and J 4 bases short, with 12 bases between. The CDR3 loop is CASSPPLGGSTEAFF. Here the CDR3 DNA reads TGTGCCAGCTCACCACCGCTGGGCGGGAGCACTGAAGCTTTCTTT.

This clonotype showed up just a few times. This sequence joins TRBV6-1 and TRBJ2-7; D is possibly TRBD2 (5 bases). Germline lookup yields CDR1 MNHNS and CDR2 SASEGT. This CDR3 is 13 amino acids long. Trimming cost V 4 bases and J 3 bases, with 10 bases left between them. The CDR3 loop reads CASSGTAGYEQYF. DNA of the CDR3: TGTGCCAGCAGTGGAACCGCGGGCTACGAGCAGTACTTC.